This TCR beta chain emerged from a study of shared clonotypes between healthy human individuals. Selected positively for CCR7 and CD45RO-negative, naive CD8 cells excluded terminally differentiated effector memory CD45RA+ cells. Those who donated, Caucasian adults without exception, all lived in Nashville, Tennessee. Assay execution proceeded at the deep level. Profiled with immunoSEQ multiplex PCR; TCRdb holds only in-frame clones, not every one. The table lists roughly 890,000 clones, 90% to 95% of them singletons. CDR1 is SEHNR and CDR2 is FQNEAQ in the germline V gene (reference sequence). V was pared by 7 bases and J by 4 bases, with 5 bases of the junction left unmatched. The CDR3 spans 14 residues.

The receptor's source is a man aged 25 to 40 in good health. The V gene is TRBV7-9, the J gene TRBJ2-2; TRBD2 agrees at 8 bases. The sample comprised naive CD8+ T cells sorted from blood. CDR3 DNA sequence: TGTGCCAGCACTGCGGGAGGACCCACCGGGGAGCTGTTTTTT. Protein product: CASTAGGPTGELFF. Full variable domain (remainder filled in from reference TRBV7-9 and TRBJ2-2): DTGVSQNPRHKITKRGQNVTFRCDPISEHNRLYWYRQTLGQGPEFLTYFQNEAQLEKSRLLSDRFSAERPKGSFSTLEIQRTEQGDSAMYLCASTAGGPTGELFFGEGSRLTVL.